Below are 24 T cell receptor beta chains sequenced from a single sample in a study of T cell repertoires in cytomegalovirus infection. No antigen has been assigned to these receptors. TCRdb reanalysed the reads using MiXCR and keeps one entry per CDR3 protein. The sample carries some 270,000 distinct CDR3 sequences, around 20% recorded once. The material sequenced was cultured PBMCs, taken from culture after CMV antigen stimulation. All receptors come from a human donor in good health (CMV status not recorded). Some clones in this sample may be carry-over from other donors' samples.

This clonotype was counted many times. The rearrangement uses TRBV7-2 and TRBJ2-5, with 8 bases fitting TRBD2. The CDR3 is 15 residues long. Germline CDR1 and CDR2: SGHTA and FQGNSA. V lost 2 bases, J lost 5 bases, and 7 bases stayed unmatched. CDR3 sequence (DNA): TGTGCCAGCAGCTTATATACTAGCGGCCCTGAGACCCAGTACTTC. Its translation: CASSLYTSGPETQYF.

This clonotype was seen repeatedly, ten times or more. The chain links TRBV7-2 to TRBJ1-2; D remains unclear. CDR1 and CDR2 from the germline V gene are SGHTA and FQGNSA. CDR3 length: 14 residues. V lost 3 bases, J lost 4 bases, and 12 bases lay in between. In DNA, the CDR3 is TGTGCCAGCAGCTTGGATCGGTTAGCCTATGGCTACACCTTC. Translated, it gives CASSLDRLAYGYTF.

V and J are TRBV7-6 and TRBJ1-1, with D maybe TRBD1 (5 bases). CDR3 length: 14 amino acids. Germline V CDR1 and CDR2: SGHVS, FNYEAQ. Trimming stripped 5 bases from V and 2 bases from J, with 12 bases between. The chain's CDR3 is CASSLRGANTEAFF. CDR3 bases: TGTGCCAGCAGCCTCCGAGGGGCAAACACTGAAGCTTTCTTT.

J is TRBJ2-7 and V is TRBV2, with a possible D match to TRBD2 (5 bases). The CDR3 length is 15 residues. The germline CDR1 and CDR2 sequences are SNHLY and FYNNEI. Trimming stripped 10 bases from V and 6 bases from J, with 25 bases between. CDR3 nucleotides: TGTGCCACGAAAACTAGTGAATCCCCAAGTGGCGAGCAGTACTTC. It yields the protein CATKTSESPSGEQYF.

The rearrangement uses TRBV20-1 and TRBJ1-3, with D tentatively TRBD1 (6 bases). Germline lookup yields CDR1 DFQATT and CDR2 SNEGSKA (reference sequence). Trimming took off 4 bases at V and 0 bases at J, with 22 bases between the two ends. The CDR3 consists of 18 residues. CDR3 residues: CSAIPPVRGSSSGNTIYF. As DNA, the CDR3 is TGCAGTGCTATTCCCCCAGTGAGGGGGTCTTCCTCTGGAAACACCATATATTTT.

The CDR3: CASSASGAGELFF. The CDR3 DNA reads as TGTGCCAGCAGCGCCAGCGGTGCCGGGGAGCTGTTTTTT. The rearrangement links TRBV9 to TRBJ2-2; D might be TRBD2 (5 bases). Trimming took off 3 bases at V and 6 bases at J, with 9 bases between the two ends. The germline CDR1 and CDR2 sequences are SGDLS and YYNGEE. CDR3 length equals 13 residues.

V usage is TRBV29-1 and J usage is TRBJ2-1, with a possible D match to TRBD1 (6 bases). The CDR3 covers 14 residues. From germline, CDR1 is SQVTM and CDR2 ANQGSEA. The ends were cut back, 4 bases at V and 7 bases at J, with 17 bases in the middle. CDR3 loop: CSVARLGQNNEQFF. The CDR3 DNA reads TGCAGCGTTGCTCGTCTGGGACAAAATAATGAGCAGTTCTTC.

CDR3 loop: CAWSSGLGTEAFF. Here the CDR3 DNA reads TGTGCCTGGAGTTCTGGGCTCGGGACTGAAGCTTTCTTT. This chain links TRBV30 with TRBJ1-1; D is unclear. This CDR3 has 13 residues. V lost 2 bases and J lost 5, with 12 bases in between. The germline V gene encodes CDR1 GTSNPN and CDR2 SVGIG (reference sequence).

This clonotype has ten or more counts. The chain is built from TRBV6-2 or TRBV6-3 and TRBJ2-7, with 14 bases identical to TRBD2. The CDR3 sequence is 17 residues long. V shed 2 bases, J shed 6 bases, and the junction held 9 bases outside the gene matches. Per germline, CDR1 MNHEY and CDR2 SVGEGT. CDR3 in amino acids: CASSYQGLAGVSSEQYF. CDR3 sequence (DNA): TGTGCCAGCAGTTACCAGGGACTAGCGGGAGTAAGCTCCGAGCAGTACTTC.

This clonotype was seen a few times. The genes are TRBV10-2 and TRBJ1-2; no definite D call. Germline-derived CDR1 and CDR2 are WSHSY and SAAADI. Trimming shortened V by 0 bases and J by 7 bases, and 18 bases separated the two germline ends. This CDR3 region has 16 residues. CDR3 in amino acids: CASSESFSVLGSGYTF. The CDR3 nucleotides are TGCGCCAGCAGTGAGTCGTTCTCTGTCCTGGGCTCTGGCTACACCTTC.

Ten or more counts support this clonotype. This chain links TRBV27 with TRBJ1-5, with no clear D. This CDR3 has 14 residues. Trimming stripped 0 bases from V and 0 bases from J, with 3 bases between. Germline values: CDR1 MNHEY, CDR2 SMNVEV (reference sequence). The CDR3 DNA follows: TGTGCCAGCAGTTTATCAGTTAGCAATCAGCCCCAGCATTTT. This encodes CASSLSVSNQPQHF.

This clonotype was counted once. This chain links TRBV28 with TRBJ2-1, with a tentative D call TRBD2 (6 bases). The ends were cut back, 1 base at V and 5 bases at J, with 12 bases in the middle. Per germline, CDR1 MDHEN and CDR2 SYDVKM. This CDR3 spans 15 amino acids. The CDR3 region is CASSLFPGGNNEQFF. The CDR3 region has the DNA TGTGCCAGCAGTTTATTTCCTGGGGGGAACAATGAGCAGTTCTTC. The complete variable domain, with remaining parts taken from reference TRBV28 and TRBJ2-1, reads DVKVTQSSRYLVKRTGEKVFLECVQDMDHENMFWYRQDPGLGLRLIYFSYDVKMKEKGDIPEGYSVSREKKERFSLILESASTNQTSMYLCASSLFPGGNNEQFFGPGTRLTVL.

This clonotype was counted at least ten times. CDR3 amino acids: CASSPHRRSDTQYF. CDR3 nucleotide sequence: TGTGCCAGCAGCCCCCATCGAAGGTCAGATACGCAGTATTTT. The chain is built from TRBV7-2 and TRBJ2-3; D is uncertain. The CDR3 length is 14 residues. Trimming cost V 5 bases and J 4 bases, with 13 bases left between them. The germline V gene has CDR1 SGHTA and CDR2 FQGNSA.

The chain has TRBV7-3 and TRBJ2-7, with TRBD2 matching 7 bases. The CDR3 has 14 residues. CDR1 and CDR2 (germline): SGHTA, FQGTGA. The trim removed 4 bases at V and 4 bases at J, leaving 7 bases unmatched. This chain's CDR3 is CASSSGTNQYEQYV. The CDR3 DNA sequence: TGTGCCAGCAGCTCGGGGACTAACCAGTACGAGCAGTACGTC.

In its sample, this clonotype was seen a few times. The J gene is TRBJ1-6, the V gene TRBV12-3 or TRBV12-4; D is uncertain. This CDR3 has 15 residues. V lost 6 bases and J lost 10, with 19 bases in between. CDR3: CASSSTDLRGSPLHF. Written as DNA, the CDR3 is TGTGCCAGCAGCTCTACGGACCTCCGGGGATCACCCCTCCACTTT.

The chain joins TRBV27 to TRBJ2-7; 8 nucleotides line up with TRBD1. The germline gives CDR1 MNHEY, CDR2 SMNVEV (reference sequence). This CDR3 region has 15 residues. Unmatched junction bases numbered 6, after V lost 2 bases and J lost 3 bases. The CDR3: CASSLVGQGSYEQYV. CDR3 DNA: TGTGCCAGCAGTTTAGTAGGACAGGGAAGCTACGAGCAGTACGTC.

The chain joins TRBV18 to TRBJ1-5; D not certain. Trimming took 3 bases from V and 1 from J, leaving 16 bases between them. The CDR3 contains 17 residues. Germline V gives CDR1 KGHSH, CDR2 LQKENI. CDR3 amino acids: CASSPTAGRQSNQPQHF. The CDR3 region has the DNA TGTGCCAGCTCACCGACTGCAGGAAGGCAGAGCAATCAGCCCCAGCATTTT.

On this clonotype: A much larger clonotype is one base distant, so this may be a read error. The chain uses TRBV7-6 and TRBJ1-4, with D unclear. The germline V and J ends were trimmed by 0 bases and 8 bases, with 10 bases remaining between them. The CDR3 runs to 14 residues. CDR1 and CDR2 (germline): SGHVS, FNYEAQ. The CDR3, as DNA: TGTGCCAGCAGCTTAGCGGATTACCGCGAAAAACTGTTTTTT. It translates to CASSLADYREKLFF.

This clonotype was detected ten times or more. The J gene is TRBJ1-2, the V gene TRBV10-2; D ambiguous. This CDR3 has 11 amino acids. V gave up 5 bases and J gave up 1 base, with 2 bases separating them. Germline values: CDR1 WSHSY, CDR2 SAAADI. In DNA, the CDR3 is TGCGCCAGCAGTCATAACTATGGCTACACCTTC. Encoded protein: CASSHNYGYTF.

By frequency in the sample, this clonotype is medium-sized (0.01 to 0.1%). J is TRBJ1-6 and V is TRBV6-1, with 7 bases that match TRBD1. This CDR3 comprises 15 residues. V lost 6 bases, J lost 7 bases, and 9 bases stayed unmatched. CDR1 and CDR2 (germline): MNHNS, SASEGT. In nucleotides, the CDR3 is TGTGCCAGCAGAAAAGGGGACAGCGGGAATTCACCCCTCCACTTT. Protein sequence: CASRKGDSGNSPLHF.

The V gene is TRBV30, the J gene TRBJ1-1; D perhaps matches TRBD1 (5 bases). V lost 2 bases and J 3 bases, leaving 13 bases between the germline ends. The CDR3 runs 14 residues. The germline V gene encodes CDR1 GTSNPN and CDR2 SVGIG (reference sequence). CDR3 sequence (DNA): TGTGCCTGGAGTCCCGTGGACACCTACACTGAAGCTTTCTTT. Amino acids: CAWSPVDTYTEAFF.

This clonotype was observed many times. This chain links TRBV7-2 with TRBJ1-6; TRBD1 agrees at 8 bases. The germline V gene encodes CDR1 SGHTA and CDR2 FQGNSA. This CDR3 is 16 amino acids long. With V trimmed by 4 bases and J by 7 bases, 9 bases remained unmatched. CDR3 region: CASSYNRGIGNSPLHF. The CDR3 bases are TGTGCCAGCAGCTACAACAGGGGGATAGGGAATTCACCCCTCCACTTT.

This chain uses TRBV6-5 with TRBJ2-1; no reliable D call. The ends were cut back, 4 bases at V and 3 bases at J, with 13 bases in the middle. Germline CDR1 and CDR2: MNHEY and SVGAGI. The CDR3 sequence is 15 residues long. The chain's CDR3 is CASSSSRIGYNEQFF. Here the CDR3 DNA reads TGTGCCAGCAGTTCCTCTAGGATAGGCTACAATGAGCAGTTCTTC.

V is TRBV12-3 or TRBV12-4 and J is TRBJ1-1; D is uncertain. The CDR3 has 13 residues. V lost 8 bases and J 3 bases, leaving 13 bases between the germline ends. The CDR3 loop is CASSVLRDTEAFF. CDR3 DNA sequence: TGTGCCAGCTCTGTGCTTAGGGACACTGAAGCTTTCTTT.